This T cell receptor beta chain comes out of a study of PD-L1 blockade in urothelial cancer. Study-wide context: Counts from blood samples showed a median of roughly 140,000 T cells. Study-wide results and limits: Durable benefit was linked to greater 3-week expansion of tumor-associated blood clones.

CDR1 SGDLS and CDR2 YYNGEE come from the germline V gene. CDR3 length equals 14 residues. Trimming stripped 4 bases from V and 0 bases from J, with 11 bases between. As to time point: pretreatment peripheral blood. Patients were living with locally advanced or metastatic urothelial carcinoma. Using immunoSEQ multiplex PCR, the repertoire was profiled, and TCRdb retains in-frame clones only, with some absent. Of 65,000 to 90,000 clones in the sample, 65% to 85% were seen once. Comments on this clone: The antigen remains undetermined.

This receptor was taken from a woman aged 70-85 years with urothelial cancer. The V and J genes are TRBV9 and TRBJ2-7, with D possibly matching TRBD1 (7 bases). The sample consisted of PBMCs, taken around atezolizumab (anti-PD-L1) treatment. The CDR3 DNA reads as TGTGCCAGCAGCCCGCGGGACAGCTCCTACGAGCAGTACTTC. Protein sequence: CASSPRDSSYEQYF. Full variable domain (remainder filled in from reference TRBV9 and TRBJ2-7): DSGVTQTPKHLITATGQRVTLRCSPRSGDLSVYWYQQSLDQGLQFLIQYYNGEERAKGNILERFSAQQFPDLHSELNLSSLELGDSALYFCASSPRDSSYEQYFGPGTRLTVT.